This T cell receptor beta chain was sequenced for a study of T cells expressing NK-cell markers. For the study at large: With respect to HCMV, most of the eight sequenced donors were seropositive, and one was seronegative. Study conclusions and caveats: A few of the donors also had these clonotypes leading their CD3+CD56-NKG2C+ fraction.

TCRdb re-called the 5' RACE reads and gives one entry per CDR3 protein, without DNA. The sample holds 400,000 to 450,000 distinct CDR3 sequences. In germline, CDR1 is DFQATT, CDR2 SNEGSKA (reference sequence). The CDR3 totals 11 residues. Of note for this clonotype: The antigen is undetermined.

This chain links TRBV20-1 with TRBJ2-1; TCRdb returns TRBD2, unconfirmable since there is no DNA. Material: blood T cells: a sorted CD56 or NKG2C T cell subset, CD4+ or CD8+ T cells, or bulk PBMC T cells (not recorded which). This clonotype was sampled from a woman between 18 and 70 years old in good health. The CDR3 is CSALSGSEQFF.